Shown below are 24 T cell receptor beta chains from a single sample sequenced in a study of T cells after yellow fever vaccination. MiXCR, applied by TCRdb to the 5' RACE reads, yields one record per CDR3 protein. The profile covers roughly 170,000 distinct CDR3 sequences, with approximately 9.9% appearing a single time and about 40% taken by the ten largest. Sequencing used CD8+ T cells sorted from PBMCs, obtained 45 days after the yellow fever booster vaccination. The source is a man aged 18 to 29 who received the YFV17D yellow fever vaccine.

The chain combines TRBV28 with TRBJ1-5, with D possibly matching TRBD1 (5 bases). Trimming took off 7 bases at V and 4 bases at J, with 14 bases between the two ends. Germline values: CDR1 MDHEN, CDR2 SYDVKM. There are 14 residues in the CDR3. The CDR3 protein is CASTTDGGNQPQHF. The CDR3 DNA is TGTGCCAGCACCACTGATGGGGGGAATCAGCCCCAGCATTTT.

A few counts support this clonotype. The chain carries TRBV12-3 or TRBV12-4 and TRBJ1-1; D gene ambiguous. The CDR3 is 17 residues long. Trimming shortened V by 0 bases and J by 0 bases, and 14 bases separated the two germline ends. CDR3 sequence reads: CASSLAWASRMNTEAFF. CDR3 nucleotide sequence: TGTGCCAGCAGTTTAGCCTGGGCCAGCCGGATGAACACTGAAGCTTTCTTT.

This clonotype was seen repeatedly, ten times or more. The J gene is TRBJ2-7, the V gene TRBV10-3; the D is unclear. The CDR3 extends over 14 amino acids. Germline CDR1 and CDR2: ENHRY and SYGVKD. V was pared by 6 bases and J by 3 bases, with 15 bases between. CDR3 nucleotide sequence: TGTGCCATCAGATCTGGAGTTGCCGGCTACGAGCAGTACGTC. Protein product: CAIRSGVAGYEQYV.

This clonotype occurred a few times. The chain couples TRBV7-9 to TRBJ1-2; TRBD1 matches at 8 bases. The germline gives CDR1 SEHNR, CDR2 FQNEAQ (reference sequence). This CDR3 region has 16 residues. V shed 5 bases, J shed 4 bases, and the junction held 12 bases outside the gene matches. CDR3 in amino acids: CASSQRGQGYSYGYTF. CDR3 nucleotide sequence: TGTGCCAGCAGCCAACGAGGACAGGGTTATAGCTATGGCTACACCTTC.

The rearrangement uses TRBV20-1 and TRBJ2-7; D is tentatively TRBD1 or TRBD2 (5 bases each). The V gene lost 1 base and the J gene lost 3 bases, with 10 bases spanning the gap. From germline, CDR1 is DFQATT and CDR2 SNEGSKA (reference sequence). This CDR3 is 13 amino acids long. The CDR3 loop reads CSARGGLGYEQYF. In DNA, the CDR3 is TGCAGTGCTAGAGGGGGGTTGGGCTACGAGCAGTACTTC.

V and J are TRBV20-1 and TRBJ1-1; a weak D match, TRBD1 (5 bases). V was pared by 3 bases and J by 5 bases, with 10 bases between. This CDR3 comprises 12 residues. CDR1 is DFQATT and CDR2 is SNEGSKA in the germline V gene (reference sequence). For the CDR3, the DNA is TGCAGTGCTAGTCTGGGGGATACTGAAGCTTTCTTT. Its protein product is CSASLGDTEAFF.

This clonotype was picked up a small number of times. The V gene is TRBV6-5, the J gene TRBJ1-6, with D maybe TRBD1 (5 bases). Trimming stripped 11 bases from V and 6 bases from J, with 23 bases between. Germline CDR1 and CDR2: MNHEY and SVGAGI. The CDR3 has 16 residues. The CDR3 sequence: CAALPRLGDFNSPLHF. CDR3 DNA: TGTGCCGCCCTGCCCCGTTTGGGGGACTTTAATTCACCCCTCCACTTT.

This clonotype was detected ten times or more. The V call is TRBV6-1, the J call TRBJ2-7, with D maybe TRBD2 (6 bases). V dropped 6 bases and J dropped 6 bases, with 21 bases sitting between them. Germline lookup yields CDR1 MNHNS and CDR2 SASEGT. The CDR3 covers 15 residues. CDR3 sequence (DNA): TGTGCCAGCAGGACCCCGGGACTGAACGTCCTCGAGCAGTACTTC. Its protein is CASRTPGLNVLEQYF.

V usage is TRBV5-4 and J usage is TRBJ2-1, with D perhaps TRBD1 or TRBD2 (5 bases each). The CDR3 contains 11 residues. The V end was cut by 7 bases, the J end by 8 bases, with 10 bases between. Germline V gives CDR1 SGHNT, CDR2 YYREEE (reference sequence). The CDR3 nucleotides are TGTGCCAGCCTCCGGGGCGATGAGCAGTTCTTC. Protein sequence: CASLRGDEQFF.

The V and J genes are TRBV18 and TRBJ2-7; D not resolved. Trimming left V 3 bases short and J 0 bases short, with 6 bases between. The CDR3 extends over 13 amino acids. CDR1 and CDR2 (germline): KGHSH, LQKENI. CDR3 region: CASSPAPSYEQYF. The CDR3 DNA follows: TGTGCCAGCTCACCGGCCCCCTCCTACGAGCAGTACTTC.

The gene calls are TRBV19 and TRBJ1-4, with D perhaps matching TRBD1 (5 bases). Trimming stripped 7 bases from V and 7 bases from J, with 10 bases between. The CDR3 is made up of 12 amino acids. CDR1 LNHDA and CDR2 SQIVND come from the germline V gene (reference sequence). The CDR3 reads CASNGGREKLFF. DNA for the CDR3: TGTGCCAGTAACGGGGGTCGTGAAAAACTGTTTTTT.

Only a few counts were recorded for this clonotype. The chain links TRBV7-9 to TRBJ1-2; 7 positions match TRBD1. The CDR3 sequence is 13 residues long. V was clipped by 5 bases and J by 8 bases; unmatched bases: 8. Germline V gene data show CDR1 as SEHNR and CDR2 as FQNEAQ (reference sequence). DNA for the CDR3: TGTGCCAGCAGCCCGGGACAGCTTGTGGGCTACACCTTC. Encoded protein: CASSPGQLVGYTF.

This clonotype was seen repeatedly, ten times or more. The chain combines TRBV25-1 with TRBJ1-1; the match to TRBD1 covers 9 bases. CDR1 and CDR2 (germline): MGHDK, SYGVNS. V trimming: 3 bases; J trimming: 1 base; junction bases outside the gene matches: 3. The CDR3 totals 15 residues. Written as DNA, the CDR3 is TGTGCCAGCAGTGAGTCGGGACAGGGGAACACTGAAGCTTTCTTT. Translated: CASSESGQGNTEAFF.

This clonotype was counted ten times or more. The chain has TRBV4-1 and TRBJ1-5; the D is unclear. Germline V gene data show CDR1 as MGHRA and CDR2 as YSYEKL. V was clipped by 6 bases and J by 2 bases, with 14 bases between them. This CDR3 comprises 15 residues. The chain's CDR3 is CASSSRFVGNQPQHF. Here the CDR3 DNA reads TGCGCCAGCAGTTCCCGATTCGTCGGCAATCAGCCCCAGCATTTT.

J is TRBJ1-4 and V is TRBV12-3 or TRBV12-4; D is unresolved. The V and J ends lost 6 bases and 2 bases respectively, with 10 bases between them. There are 14 residues in the CDR3. The CDR3: CASSQGSTNEKLFF. In DNA form, the CDR3 reads TGTGCCAGCAGCCAAGGATCGACTAATGAAAAACTGTTTTTT.

The V gene is TRBV7-9, the J gene TRBJ2-1; 7 nucleotides align to TRBD2. Looked up from germline, CDR1 is SEHNR and CDR2 is FQNEAQ (reference sequence). CDR3 size: 17 residues. The V and J ends lost 5 bases and 0 bases, in that order; junction bases with no gene match: 10. The CDR3 coding sequence is TGTGCCAGCAGCCCGGGTGGGAGGGCTGCCTCCTACAATGAGCAGTTCTTC. It yields the protein CASSPGGRAASYNEQFF.

In its sample, this clonotype was seen many times. The V call is TRBV7-9, the J call TRBJ2-1; no definite D call. In germline, CDR1 is SEHNR, CDR2 FQNEAQ (reference sequence). V was cut by 3 bases and J by 8 bases, with 5 bases left in between. The CDR3 spans 11 residues. This CDR3 is CASSFSDEQFF. The CDR3 DNA reads TGTGCCAGCAGCTTCAGCGATGAGCAGTTCTTC. Using reference TRBV7-9 and TRBJ2-1 for the parts outside the CDR3, the full variable domain is DTGVSQNPRHKITKRGQNVTFRCDPISEHNRLYWYRQTLGQGPEFLTYFQNEAQLEKSRLLSDRFSAERPKGSFSTLEIQRTEQGDSAMYLCASSFSDEQFFGPGTRLTVL.

This clonotype was detected a few times. The chain carries TRBV7-3 and TRBJ2-1; 9 bases align to TRBD2. V lost 3 bases to trimming and J lost 4 bases; unmatched junction nucleotides: 1. Germline values: CDR1 SGHTA, CDR2 FQGTGA. The CDR3 contains 14 residues. CDR3 nucleotide sequence: TGTGCCAGCAGCTTCAGCGGGGGGTACAATGAGCAGTTCTTC. Translating gives CASSFSGGYNEQFF.

In its sample, this clonotype was seen many times. The gene calls are TRBV2 and TRBJ2-1; D is ambiguous. Trimming took off 6 bases at V and 1 base at J, with 13 bases between the two ends. This CDR3 has 15 amino acids. The germline gives CDR1 SNHLY, CDR2 FYNNEI. The CDR3 bases are TGTGCCAGCAGCTACCGCACAGCATCCTACAATGAGCAGTTCTTC. Translating gives CASSYRTASYNEQFF.

This chain uses TRBV4-3 with TRBJ2-1; the D call may be TRBD1 or TRBD2 (5 bases each). In germline, CDR1 is LGHNA, CDR2 YSLEER. Between the trimmed V and J ends, which lost 3 bases and 5 bases, there was a span of 17 bases. This CDR3 is 16 amino acids long. CDR3 coding DNA: TGCGCCAGCAGCCATGGGACCGGGACGGACGACAATGAGCAGTTCTTC. This encodes CASSHGTGTDDNEQFF.

This clonotype occurred many times. The chain couples TRBV3-1 to TRBJ2-3; 7 bases map to TRBD2. The CDR3 is 18 residues long. Per the germline V gene, CDR1 is LGHDT and CDR2 is YNNKEL (reference sequence). Unmatched junction bases numbered 16, after V lost 5 bases and J lost 2 bases. The CDR3 protein is CASSGFGGEGSPTDTQYF. CDR3 sequence (DNA): TGTGCCAGCAGCGGGTTTGGTGGGGAGGGATCACCCACAGATACGCAGTATTTT.

There are a few counts of this clonotype. This chain links TRBV21-1 with TRBJ2-3; TRBD2 is taken as the D call from the table, unchecked against the DNA. TRBV21-1 is given as a pseudogene. The CDR3 consists of 15 residues. CDR3 in amino acids: CASSLSEGRTDTQYF. The CDR3 coding sequence is TGTGCCAGCAGCCTCTCAGAGGGAAGAACAGATACGCAGTATTTT.

This clonotype appeared many times. The gene calls are TRBV20-1 and TRBJ2-1; D remains ambiguous. The germline V gene has CDR1 DFQATT and CDR2 SNEGSKA (reference sequence). The V and J ends lost 1 base and 7 bases respectively, with 5 bases between them. This CDR3 contains 11 residues. CDR3 protein: CSARVRNEQFF. The CDR3 bases are TGCAGTGCTAGAGTAAGGAATGAGCAGTTCTTC.

The chain combines TRBV18 with TRBJ2-1; D might be TRBD1 (5 bases). This CDR3 has 13 residues. Germline CDR1 and CDR2: KGHSH and LQKENI. The V and J ends lost 2 bases and 8 bases respectively, with 10 bases between them. The CDR3 DNA reads as TGTGCCAGCTCACCAGTAGGGGCCGATGAGCAGTTCTTC. It translates to CASSPVGADEQFF.